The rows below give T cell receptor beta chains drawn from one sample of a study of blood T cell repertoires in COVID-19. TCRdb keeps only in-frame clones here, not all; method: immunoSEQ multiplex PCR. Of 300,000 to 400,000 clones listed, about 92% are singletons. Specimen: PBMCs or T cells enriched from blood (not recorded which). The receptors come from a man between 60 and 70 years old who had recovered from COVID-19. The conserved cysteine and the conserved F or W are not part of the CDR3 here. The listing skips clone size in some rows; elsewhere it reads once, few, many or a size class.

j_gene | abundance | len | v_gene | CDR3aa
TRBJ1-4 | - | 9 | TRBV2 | ASSNDQGIN
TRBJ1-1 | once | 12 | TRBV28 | ASSSGTGISEAF
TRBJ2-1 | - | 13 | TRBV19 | ASSRTSDPYNEQF
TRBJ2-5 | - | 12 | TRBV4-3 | ASSQGTGGETQY
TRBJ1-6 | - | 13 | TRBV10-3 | AISDFQRGDSPLH
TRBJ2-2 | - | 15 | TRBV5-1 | ASSLRSPRDYTGELF
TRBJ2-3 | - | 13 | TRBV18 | ASSQGGAGTDTQY
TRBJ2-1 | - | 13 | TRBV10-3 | AISEVYFSYNEQF
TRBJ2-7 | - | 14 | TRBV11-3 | ASSLAGTGLYYEQY
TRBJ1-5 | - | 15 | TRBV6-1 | ASSGGQGRWSNQPQH
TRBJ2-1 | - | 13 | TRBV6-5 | ASRRGLARHNEQF
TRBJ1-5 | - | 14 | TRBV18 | ASSPGTGANNQPQH
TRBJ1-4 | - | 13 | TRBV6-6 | ASSTYRGSNEKLF
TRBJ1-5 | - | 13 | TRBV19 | ASSMDGTPNQPQH
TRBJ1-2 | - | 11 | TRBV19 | AISDRDQYGYT
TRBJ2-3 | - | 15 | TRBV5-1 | ASSLGPGGSSTDTQY
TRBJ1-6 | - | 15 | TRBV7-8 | ASSHRDRGVNNSPLH
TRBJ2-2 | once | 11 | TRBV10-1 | ASPLAGPGELF
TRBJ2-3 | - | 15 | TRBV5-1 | ASSLGGLAGANGAQY
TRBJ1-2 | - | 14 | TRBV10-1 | ASSERRTGANYGYT
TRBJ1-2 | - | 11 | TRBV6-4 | ASWVGRHYGYT
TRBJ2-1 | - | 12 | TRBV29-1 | SGYRLAGGYEQF
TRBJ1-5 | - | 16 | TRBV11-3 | ASSLGSDTPHSNQPQH
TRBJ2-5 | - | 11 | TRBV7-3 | ASSLDRDETQY
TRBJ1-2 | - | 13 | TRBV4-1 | ASSQDLGSGLGYT
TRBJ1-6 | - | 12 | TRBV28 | ASSLGTGNSPLH
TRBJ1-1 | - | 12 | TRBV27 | ASSLSLGSTEAF
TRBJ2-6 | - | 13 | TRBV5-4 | ASSPPSSGANVLT
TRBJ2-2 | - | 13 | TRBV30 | AWTKGVLGTGELF
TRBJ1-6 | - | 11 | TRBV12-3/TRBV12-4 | ASSLMLESPLH
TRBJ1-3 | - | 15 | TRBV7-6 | ASSLALSGKSGNTIY
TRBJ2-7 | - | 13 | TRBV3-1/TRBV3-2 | ASSHNGARTYEQY
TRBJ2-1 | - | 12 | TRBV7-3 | ASSIAGGDNEQF
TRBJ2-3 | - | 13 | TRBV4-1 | ASSQAAFVTDTQY
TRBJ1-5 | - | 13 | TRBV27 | ASSLDRESNQPQH
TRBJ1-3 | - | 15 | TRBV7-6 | ASSFNQGLDSGNTIY
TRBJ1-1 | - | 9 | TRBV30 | AWSVETEAF
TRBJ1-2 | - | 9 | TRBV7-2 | ASSLRRGYT
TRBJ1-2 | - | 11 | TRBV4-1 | ASSQGPGYGYT
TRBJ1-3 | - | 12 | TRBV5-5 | ASSFRETGNTIY
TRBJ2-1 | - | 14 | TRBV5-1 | ASSLGGLAGYNEQF
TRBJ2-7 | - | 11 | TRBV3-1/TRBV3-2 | ASSQVNTYEQY
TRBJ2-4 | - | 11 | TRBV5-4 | ASSTDSKNIQY
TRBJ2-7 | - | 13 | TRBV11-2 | ASSLESRGRYEQY
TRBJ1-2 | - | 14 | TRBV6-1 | ASSEAAGQRIYGYT
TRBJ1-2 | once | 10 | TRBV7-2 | ASSPTDRGYT
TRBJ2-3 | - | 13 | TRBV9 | ASSVPSGTPDTQY